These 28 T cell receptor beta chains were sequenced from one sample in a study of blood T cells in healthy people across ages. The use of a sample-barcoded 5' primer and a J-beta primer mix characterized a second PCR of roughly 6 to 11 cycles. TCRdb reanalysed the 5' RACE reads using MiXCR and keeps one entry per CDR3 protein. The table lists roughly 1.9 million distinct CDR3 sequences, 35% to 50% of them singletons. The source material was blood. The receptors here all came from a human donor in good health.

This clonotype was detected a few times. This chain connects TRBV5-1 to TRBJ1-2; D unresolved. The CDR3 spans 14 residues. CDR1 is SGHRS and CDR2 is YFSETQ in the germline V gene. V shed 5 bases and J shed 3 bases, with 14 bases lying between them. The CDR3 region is CASRLTSRDYGYTF. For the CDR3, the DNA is TGCGCCAGCAGACTGACGAGTAGGGACTATGGCTACACCTTC. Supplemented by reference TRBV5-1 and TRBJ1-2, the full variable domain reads KAGVTQTPRYLIKTRGQQVTLSCSPISGHRSVSWYQQTPGQGLQFLFEYFSETQRNKGNFPGRFSGRQFSNSRSEMNVSTLELGDSALYLCASRLTSRDYGYTFGSGTRLTVV.

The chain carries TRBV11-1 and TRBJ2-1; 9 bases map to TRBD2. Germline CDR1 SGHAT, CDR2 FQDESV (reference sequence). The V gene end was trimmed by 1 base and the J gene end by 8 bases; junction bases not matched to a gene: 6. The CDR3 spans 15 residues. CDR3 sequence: CASSLGIAGVDEQFF. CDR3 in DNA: TGTGCCAGCAGCTTAGGGATAGCGGGGGTGGATGAGCAGTTCTTC. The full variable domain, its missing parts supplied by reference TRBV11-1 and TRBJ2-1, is EAEVAQSPRYKITEKSQAVAFWCDPISGHATLYWYRQILGQGPELLVQFQDESVVDDSQLPKDRFSAERLKGVDSTLKIQPAELGDSAMYLCASSLGIAGVDEQFFGPGTRLTVL.

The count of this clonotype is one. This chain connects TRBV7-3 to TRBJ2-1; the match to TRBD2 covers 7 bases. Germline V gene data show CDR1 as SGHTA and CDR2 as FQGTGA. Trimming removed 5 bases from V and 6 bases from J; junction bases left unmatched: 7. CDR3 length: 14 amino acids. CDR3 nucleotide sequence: TGTGCCAGCAGCCCGTCGACTAGCATCAATGAGCAGTTCTTC. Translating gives CASSPSTSINEQFF.

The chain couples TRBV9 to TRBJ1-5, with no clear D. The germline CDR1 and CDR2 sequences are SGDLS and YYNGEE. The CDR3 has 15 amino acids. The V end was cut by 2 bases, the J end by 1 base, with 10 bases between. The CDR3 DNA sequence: TGTGCCAGCAGCGTGGCAGGTAGAAGCAATCAGCCCCAGCATTTT. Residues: CASSVAGRSNQPQHF.

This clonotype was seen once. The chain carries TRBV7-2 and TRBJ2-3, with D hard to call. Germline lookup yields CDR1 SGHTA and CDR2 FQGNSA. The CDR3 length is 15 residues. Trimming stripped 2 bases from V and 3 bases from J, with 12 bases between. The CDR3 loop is CASSLFRTETDTQYF. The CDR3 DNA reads TGTGCCAGCAGCTTATTTAGAACAGAAACAGATACGCAGTATTTT. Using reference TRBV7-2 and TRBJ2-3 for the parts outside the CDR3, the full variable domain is GAGVSQSPSNKVTEKGKDVELRCDPISGHTALYWYRQSLGQGLEFLIYFQGNSAPDKSGLPSDRFSAERTGGSVSTLTIQRTQQEDSAVYLCASSLFRTETDTQYFGPGTRLTVL.

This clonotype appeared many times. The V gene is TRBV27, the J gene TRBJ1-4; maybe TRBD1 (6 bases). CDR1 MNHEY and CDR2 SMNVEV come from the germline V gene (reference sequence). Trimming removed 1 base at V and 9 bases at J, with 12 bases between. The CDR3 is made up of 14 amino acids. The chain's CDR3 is CASSLFSGAKKLFF. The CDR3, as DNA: TGTGCCAGCAGTTTATTTTCGGGGGCGAAAAAACTGTTTTTT.

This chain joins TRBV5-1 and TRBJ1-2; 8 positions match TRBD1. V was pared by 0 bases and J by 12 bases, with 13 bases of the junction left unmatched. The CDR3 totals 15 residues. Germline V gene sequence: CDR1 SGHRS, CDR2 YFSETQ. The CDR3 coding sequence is TGCGCCAGCAGCTTGGATTGGACAGGGAAAAAAGGCCACACCTTC. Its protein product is CASSLDWTGKKGHTF.

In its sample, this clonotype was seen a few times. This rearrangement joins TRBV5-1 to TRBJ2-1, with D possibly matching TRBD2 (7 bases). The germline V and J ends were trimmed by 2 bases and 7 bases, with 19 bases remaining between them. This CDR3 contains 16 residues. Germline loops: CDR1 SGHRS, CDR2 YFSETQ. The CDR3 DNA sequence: TGCGCCAGCAGCTTAATTTTGGGAGGGGGGTTGAATGAGCAGTTCTTC. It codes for CASSLILGGGLNEQFF.

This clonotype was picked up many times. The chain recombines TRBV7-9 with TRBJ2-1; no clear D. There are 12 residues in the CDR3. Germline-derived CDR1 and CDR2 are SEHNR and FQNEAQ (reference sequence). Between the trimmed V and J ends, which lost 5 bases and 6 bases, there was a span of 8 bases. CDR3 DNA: TGTGCCAGCAGCCCCCTTAGCAATGAGCAGTTCTTC. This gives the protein CASSPLSNEQFF.

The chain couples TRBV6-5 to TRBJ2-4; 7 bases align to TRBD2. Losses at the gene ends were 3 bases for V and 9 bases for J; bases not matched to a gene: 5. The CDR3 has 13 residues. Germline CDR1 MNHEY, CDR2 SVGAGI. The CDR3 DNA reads TGTGCCAGCAGTTATTTTCCTAGCGGCATTCAGTACTTC. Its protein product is CASSYFPSGIQYF.

CDR3 region: CASMDSLQDTQYF. DNA of the CDR3: TGTGCCAGTATGGACAGTCTTCAAGATACGCAGTATTTT. The chain employs TRBV7-2 and TRBJ2-3; D is perhaps TRBD1 (6 bases). Germline-derived CDR1 and CDR2 are SGHTA and FQGNSA. The length of the CDR3 is 13 residues. V was clipped by 9 bases and J by 5 bases, with 15 bases between them.

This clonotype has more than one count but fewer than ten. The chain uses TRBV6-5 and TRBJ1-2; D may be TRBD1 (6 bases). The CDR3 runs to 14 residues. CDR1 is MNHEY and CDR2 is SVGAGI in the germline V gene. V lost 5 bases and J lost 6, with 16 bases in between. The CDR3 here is CASSKRNRAHGYTF. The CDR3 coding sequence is TGTGCCAGCAGTAAAAGAAACAGGGCTCATGGCTACACCTTC.

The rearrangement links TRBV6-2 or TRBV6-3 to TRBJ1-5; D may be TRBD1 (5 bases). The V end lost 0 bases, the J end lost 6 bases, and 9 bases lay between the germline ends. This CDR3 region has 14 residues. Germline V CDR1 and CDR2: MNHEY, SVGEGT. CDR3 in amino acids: CASSYSSRAQPQHF. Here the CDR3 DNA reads TGTGCCAGCAGTTACTCGAGCAGGGCTCAGCCCCAGCATTTT.

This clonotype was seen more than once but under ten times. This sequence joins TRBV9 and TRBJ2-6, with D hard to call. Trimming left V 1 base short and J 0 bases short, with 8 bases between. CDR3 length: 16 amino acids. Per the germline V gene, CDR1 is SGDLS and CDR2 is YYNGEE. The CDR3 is CASSVLGSSGANVLTF. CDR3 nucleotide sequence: TGTGCCAGCAGCGTACTGGGTTCCTCTGGGGCCAACGTCCTGACTTTC.

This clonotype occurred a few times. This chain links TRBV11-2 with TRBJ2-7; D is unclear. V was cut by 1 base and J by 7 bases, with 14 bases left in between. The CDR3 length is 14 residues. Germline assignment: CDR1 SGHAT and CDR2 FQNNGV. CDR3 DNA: TGTGCCAGCAGCTTAGGGATCCTGGAGAGAGAGCAGTACTTC. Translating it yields CASSLGILEREQYF.

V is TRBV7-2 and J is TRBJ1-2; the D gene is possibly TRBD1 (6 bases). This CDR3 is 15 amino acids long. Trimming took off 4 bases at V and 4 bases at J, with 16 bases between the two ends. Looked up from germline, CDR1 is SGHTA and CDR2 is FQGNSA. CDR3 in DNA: TGTGCCAGCAGCTCCTCTGGGGGCGCATTCTATGGCTACACCTTC. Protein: CASSSSGGAFYGYTF.

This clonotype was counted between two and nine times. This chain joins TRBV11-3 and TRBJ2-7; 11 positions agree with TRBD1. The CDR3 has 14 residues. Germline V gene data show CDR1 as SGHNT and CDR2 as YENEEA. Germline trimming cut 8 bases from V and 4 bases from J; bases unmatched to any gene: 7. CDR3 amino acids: CASRGGQGGYEQYF. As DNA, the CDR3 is TGTGCCAGCCGCGGGGGACAGGGGGGATACGAGCAGTACTTC.

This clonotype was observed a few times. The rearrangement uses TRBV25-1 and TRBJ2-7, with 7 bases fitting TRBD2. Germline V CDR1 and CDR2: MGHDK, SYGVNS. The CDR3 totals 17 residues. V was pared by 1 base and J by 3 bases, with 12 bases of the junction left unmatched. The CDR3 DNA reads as TGTGCCAGCAGTGAATTGTTATATAGGAGCGGGGTCTACGAGCAGTACTTC. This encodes CASSELLYRSGVYEQYF.

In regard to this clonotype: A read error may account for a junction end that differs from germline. CDR3 sequence: CASSVLPGPSSGVNVLTF. In nucleotides, the CDR3 is TGTGCCAGCAGCGTACTACCGGGACCTTCCTCTGGGGTCAACGTCCTGACTTTC. The chain combines TRBV7-6 with TRBJ2-6; the D call may be TRBD1 or TRBD2 (5 bases each). Germline assignment: CDR1 SGHVS and CDR2 FNYEAQ. The CDR3 is 18 amino acids.

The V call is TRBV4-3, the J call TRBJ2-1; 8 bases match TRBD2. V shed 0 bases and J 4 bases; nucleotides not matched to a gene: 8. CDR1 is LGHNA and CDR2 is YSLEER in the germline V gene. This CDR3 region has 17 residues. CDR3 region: CASSQDPRGGRYNEQFF. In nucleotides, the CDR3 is TGCGCCAGCAGCCAAGATCCTCGGGGGGGGAGATACAATGAGCAGTTCTTC.

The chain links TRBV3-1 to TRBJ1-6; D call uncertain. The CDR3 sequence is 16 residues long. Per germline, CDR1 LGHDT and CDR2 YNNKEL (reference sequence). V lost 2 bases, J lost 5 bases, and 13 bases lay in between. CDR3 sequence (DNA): TGTGCCAGCAGCCAATTCGTGTTGTCGAATAATTCACCCCTCCACTTT. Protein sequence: CASSQFVLSNNSPLHF.

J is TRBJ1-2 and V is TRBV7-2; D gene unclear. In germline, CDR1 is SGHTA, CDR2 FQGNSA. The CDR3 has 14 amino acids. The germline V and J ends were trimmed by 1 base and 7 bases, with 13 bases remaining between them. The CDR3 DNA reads TGTGCCAGCAGCTTAGTCCCTGCAAGGCGTGGCTACACCTTC. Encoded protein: CASSLVPARRGYTF.

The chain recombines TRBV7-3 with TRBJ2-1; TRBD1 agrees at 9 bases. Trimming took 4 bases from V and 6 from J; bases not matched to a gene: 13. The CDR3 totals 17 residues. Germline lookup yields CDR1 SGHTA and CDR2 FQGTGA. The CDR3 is CASSSPGGQGNPNEQFF. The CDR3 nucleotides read TGTGCCAGCAGCTCTCCGGGGGGACAGGGAAACCCCAATGAGCAGTTCTTC.

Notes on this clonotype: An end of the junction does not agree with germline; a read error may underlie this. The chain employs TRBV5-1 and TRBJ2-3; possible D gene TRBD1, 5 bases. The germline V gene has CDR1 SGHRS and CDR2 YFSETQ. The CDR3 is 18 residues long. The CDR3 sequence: CTSSLERFDSYSTDTQYF. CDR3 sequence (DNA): TGCACCAGCAGCTTGGAACGCTTCGACAGCTACTCCACAGATACGCAGTATTTT.

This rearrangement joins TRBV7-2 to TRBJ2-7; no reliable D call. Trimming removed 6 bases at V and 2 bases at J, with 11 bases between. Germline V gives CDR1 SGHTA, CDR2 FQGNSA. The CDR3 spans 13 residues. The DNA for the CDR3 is TGTGCCAGCAGTTCCGGTCCCCCCTACGAGCAGTACTTC. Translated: CASSSGPPYEQYF. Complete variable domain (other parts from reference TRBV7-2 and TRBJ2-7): GAGVSQSPSNKVTEKGKDVELRCDPISGHTALYWYRQSLGQGLEFLIYFQGNSAPDKSGLPSDRFSAERTGGSVSTLTIQRTQQEDSAVYLCASSSGPPYEQYFGPGTRLTVT.

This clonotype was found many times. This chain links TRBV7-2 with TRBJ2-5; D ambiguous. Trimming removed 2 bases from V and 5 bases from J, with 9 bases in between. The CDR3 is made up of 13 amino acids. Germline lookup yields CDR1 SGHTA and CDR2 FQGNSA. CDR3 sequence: CASSLRPGETQYF. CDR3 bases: TGTGCCAGCAGCTTACGTCCTGGTGAGACCCAGTACTTC.

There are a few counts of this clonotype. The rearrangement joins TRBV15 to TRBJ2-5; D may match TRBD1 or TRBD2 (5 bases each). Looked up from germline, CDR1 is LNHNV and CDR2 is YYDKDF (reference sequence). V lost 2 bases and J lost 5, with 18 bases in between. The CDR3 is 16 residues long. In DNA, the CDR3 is TGTGCCACCAGCAGAATGGGGGACCCAACCGGGGAGACCCAGTACTTC. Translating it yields CATSRMGDPTGETQYF.

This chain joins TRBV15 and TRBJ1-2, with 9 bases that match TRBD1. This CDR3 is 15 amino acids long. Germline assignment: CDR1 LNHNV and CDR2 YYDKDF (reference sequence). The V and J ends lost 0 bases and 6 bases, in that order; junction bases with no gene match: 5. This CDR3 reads CATSRDLGTGNGYTF. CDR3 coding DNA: TGTGCCACCAGCAGAGACTTAGGGACAGGGAATGGCTACACCTTC.